The 27 T cell receptor beta chains below were found in one sample sequenced in a study of T cell repertoires in ileal Crohn's disease. As to time point: neoterminal ileum biopsy at postoperative endoscopy, about 6 months after surgery. This table comes from immunoSEQ multiplex PCR, and its TCRdb copy is limited to in-frame clones, with some not included. The sample gives 2,600 or so clones, approximately 80% of which show up once; about 21% is in the top ten. Sample: ileal tissue. These receptor sequences come from an adult with Crohn's disease.

V gene TRBV6-5 combines with J gene TRBJ1-2; weak D call: TRBD1 (6 bases). Germline lookup yields CDR1 MNHEY and CDR2 SVGAGI. V was clipped by 7 bases and J by 8 bases, with 20 bases between them. The CDR3 length is 14 residues. CDR3 DNA: TGTGCCAGCACCCCACTCCGTCAGGGGCACGGCTACACCTTC. Its protein is CASTPLRQGHGYTF.

The chain carries TRBV6-5 and TRBJ2-7; 10 bases align to TRBD2. Germline CDR1 is MNHEY and CDR2 is SVGAGI. With V trimmed by 7 bases and J by 4 bases, 7 bases remained unmatched. CDR3 length equals 14 residues. The CDR3 protein is CASMLAGEPYEQYF. In DNA, the CDR3 is TGTGCCAGCATGCTAGCGGGAGAACCTTACGAGCAGTACTTC.

A few counts support this clone. The chain carries TRBV30 and TRBJ1-1; D is uncertain. The CDR3 sequence is 13 residues long. Per germline, CDR1 GTSNPN and CDR2 SVGIG (reference sequence). Trimming removed 2 bases from V and 7 bases from J, with 14 bases in between. CDR3 region: CAWSLGRKFEAFF. CDR3 sequence (DNA): TGTGCCTGGAGTCTTGGTAGAAAGTTTGAAGCTTTCTTT.

The CDR3 nucleotides are TGTGCCAGCAGCGTAGGGTCAGGCAGGGGGCTTGAAAAACTGTTTTTT. Translation: CASSVGSGRGLEKLFF. The chain couples TRBV9 to TRBJ1-4; 8 bases map to TRBD1. J lost 7 bases, V lost 0 bases, and 8 bases had no gene match. Germline lookup yields CDR1 SGDLS and CDR2 YYNGEE. This CDR3 has 16 residues. Filled out from reference TRBV9 and TRBJ1-4, the complete variable domain reads DSGVTQTPKHLITATGQRVTLRCSPRSGDLSVYWYQQSLDQGLQFLIQYYNGEERAKGNILERFSAQQFPDLHSELNLSSLELGDSALYFCASSVGSGRGLEKLFFGSGTQLSVL.

The chain recombines TRBV6-5 with TRBJ2-1; no definite D call. Germline V gene sequence: CDR1 MNHEY, CDR2 SVGAGI. Trimming shortened V by 6 bases and J by 7 bases, and 7 bases separated the two germline ends. The length of the CDR3 is 11 residues. The CDR3 region is CASSPGNEQFF. In DNA form, the CDR3 reads TGTGCCAGCAGCCCCGGTAATGAGCAGTTCTTC.

The chain has TRBV11-3 and TRBJ2-5; the match to TRBD1 covers 7 bases. From germline, CDR1 is SGHNT and CDR2 YENEEA. V was clipped by 5 bases and J by 1 base; unmatched bases: 7. This CDR3 region has 15 residues. The CDR3 nucleotides are TGTGCCAGCAGCCTCTCAAGGGGGCTCCAAGAGACCCAGTACTTC. It specifies CASSLSRGLQETQYF.

The chain combines TRBV27 with TRBJ2-3, with no clear D. Germline CDR1 is MNHEY and CDR2 is SMNVEV (reference sequence). Trimming removed 0 bases at V and 2 bases at J, with 6 bases between. The CDR3 runs to 14 residues. CDR3 loop: CASSLSSYTDTQYF. For the CDR3, the DNA is TGTGCCAGCAGTTTATCGTCTTACACAGATACGCAGTATTTT.

The chain combines TRBV29-1 with TRBJ1-4; 7 nucleotides line up with TRBD1. V was clipped by 4 bases and J by 4 bases; unmatched bases: 18. CDR1 is SQVTM and CDR2 is ANQGSEA in the germline V gene. The CDR3 runs to 18 residues. The chain's CDR3 is CSVGQNNPRGSGNEKLFF. CDR3 nucleotide sequence: TGCAGCGTTGGTCAAAACAATCCCAGGGGGTCTGGTAATGAAAAACTGTTTTTT.

The chain employs TRBV18 and TRBJ1-5; tentative D call: TRBD1 (5 bases). V gave up 0 bases and J gave up 6 bases, with 18 bases separating them. CDR3 size: 17 residues. Germline-derived CDR1 and CDR2 are KGHSH and LQKENI. CDR3 region: CASSPPLAVRAPQPQHF. In DNA form, the CDR3 reads TGTGCCAGCTCACCACCGCTGGCAGTCAGGGCCCCTCAGCCCCAGCATTTT. The entire variable domain, with the rest obtained from reference TRBV18 and TRBJ1-5, is as follows: NAGVMQNPRHLVRRRGQEARLRCSPMKGHSHVYWYRQLPEEGLKFMVYLQKENIIDESGMPKERFSAEFPKEGPSILRIQQVVRGDSAAYFCASSPPLAVRAPQPQHFGDGTRLSIL.

The chain combines TRBV29-1 with TRBJ1-4; perhaps TRBD1 as D (5 bases). Germline CDR1 SQVTM, CDR2 ANQGSEA. The CDR3 is 13 amino acids. V lost 5 bases and J lost 3, with 10 bases in between. CDR3 residues: CSVQGRANEKLFF. The CDR3, as DNA: TGCAGCGTTCAAGGCAGGGCTAATGAAAAACTGTTTTTT.

The genes are TRBV11-3 and TRBJ2-1; 9 bases fit TRBD1. The ends lost 5 bases at V and 4 bases at J; junction bases unmatched: 3. This CDR3 has 14 amino acids. The germline V gene encodes CDR1 SGHNT and CDR2 YENEEA. CDR3 region: CASSPGTGYNEQFF. CDR3 sequence (DNA): TGTGCCAGCAGCCCAGGGACAGGGTACAATGAGCAGTTCTTC.

In its sample, this clone was seen a few times. The DNA for the CDR3 is TGTGCCAGCAGTGCCCGAAGCGGGAGTAATTGGACGCAGTATTTT. Its protein product is CASSARSGSNWTQYF. V gene TRBV25-1 combines with J gene TRBJ2-3, with TRBD2 matching over 8 bases. The germline V gene has CDR1 MGHDK and CDR2 SYGVNS. The CDR3 is made up of 15 amino acids. V trimming: 4 bases; J trimming: 9 bases; junction bases outside the gene matches: 12.

The genes are TRBV18 and TRBJ2-5; D is ambiguous. The CDR3 consists of 12 residues. The V and J ends lost 4 bases and 3 bases respectively, with 6 bases between them. Germline V lookup: CDR1 KGHSH, CDR2 LQKENI. This chain's CDR3 is CASSLQEETQYF. Here the CDR3 DNA reads TGTGCCAGCTCACTCCAGGAAGAGACCCAGTACTTC.

This rearrangement joins TRBV25-1 to TRBJ1-3, with D possibly matching TRBD1 (5 bases). The germline CDR1 and CDR2 sequences are MGHDK and SYGVNS. The V end was cut by 2 bases, the J end by 4 bases, with 9 bases between. CDR3 length: 14 amino acids. The CDR3 reads CASSEQGGGNTIYF. The CDR3 nucleotides read TGTGCCAGCAGTGAACAGGGTGGAGGAAACACCATATATTTT.

This sequence joins TRBV5-6 and TRBJ2-3, with D unresolved. V was shortened by 0 bases and J by 2 bases, with 4 bases between the two germline ends. This CDR3 is 13 amino acids long. CDR1 and CDR2 from the germline V gene are SGHDT and YYEEEE. Written as DNA, the CDR3 is TGTGCCAGCAGCTTGGCCTTCACAGATACGCAGTATTTT. It codes for CASSLAFTDTQYF.

A single count supports this clone. The CDR3 loop reads CASSEAGGPVEQYF. For the CDR3, the DNA is TGTGCCAGCAGCGAAGCGGGAGGGCCGGTCGAGCAGTACTTC. V usage is TRBV9 and J usage is TRBJ2-7; 10 nucleotides agree with TRBD2. The CDR3 extends over 14 amino acids. V shed 3 bases and J 6 bases; nucleotides not matched to a gene: 6. Germline V gene lookup returns CDR1 SGDLS and CDR2 YYNGEE.

This rearrangement joins TRBV5-1 to TRBJ2-3; 9 bases align to TRBD2. There are 16 residues in the CDR3. The V gene end was trimmed by 4 bases and the J gene end by 0 bases; junction bases not matched to a gene: 6. The germline V gene has CDR1 SGHRS and CDR2 YFSETQ. CDR3 in amino acids: CASSHGTSGSTDTQYF. The CDR3 region has the DNA TGCGCCAGCAGCCACGGAACTAGCGGGAGCACAGATACGCAGTATTTT.

The CDR3 loop is CASSPAGTANQPQHF. The CDR3 bases are TGTGCCAGCAGTCCCGCGGGAACAGCCAATCAGCCCCAGCATTTT. V usage is TRBV6-5 and J usage is TRBJ1-5; D is unclear. The V end was cut by 5 bases, the J end by 3 bases, with 14 bases between. CDR3 length: 15 residues. Germline V gene lookup returns CDR1 MNHEY and CDR2 SVGAGI.

The rearrangement uses TRBV15 and TRBJ1-2; a possible D gene is TRBD1 (5 bases). The length of the CDR3 is 15 residues. The V and J ends lost 0 bases and 4 bases respectively, with 12 bases between them. The germline V gene encodes CDR1 LNHNV and CDR2 YYDKDF (reference sequence). The DNA for the CDR3 is TGTGCCACCAGCAGAGATCTCGGGGGTGTCTATGGCTACACCTTC. Translation gives CATSRDLGGVYGYTF.

The gene calls are TRBV7-4 and TRBJ1-2; unclear D gene. The length of the CDR3 is 14 residues. V lost 2 bases and J lost 7, with 14 bases in between. In germline, CDR1 is SGHVT, CDR2 SQSDAQ. The CDR3 bases are TGTGCCAGCAGCTTATTCACTCTAGACGGTGGCTACACCTTC. Translation: CASSLFTLDGGYTF.

V and J are TRBV7-3 and TRBJ2-1; a possible D gene is TRBD2 (6 bases). The germline V gene encodes CDR1 SGHTA and CDR2 FQGTGA. This CDR3 has 15 residues. The ends were cut back, 5 bases at V and 5 bases at J, with 16 bases in the middle. CDR3 DNA: TGTGCCAGCAGCGCACCCGGGAGATTCGACAATGAGCAGTTCTTC. This codes for CASSAPGRFDNEQFF.

V and J are TRBV25-1 and TRBJ2-7; D might be TRBD2 (6 bases). The CDR3 totals 15 residues. Germline CDR1 reads MGHDK; CDR2 reads SYGVNS. The ends were cut back, 3 bases at V and 3 bases at J, with 15 bases in the middle. The DNA for the CDR3 is TGTGCCAGCAGTGATCCGGGGGTTGAGAGCTACGAGCAGTACTTC. Protein sequence: CASSDPGVESYEQYF.

This chain uses TRBV5-1 with TRBJ2-3; 12 bases line up with TRBD2. Germline assignment: CDR1 SGHRS and CDR2 YFSETQ. J lost 0 bases, V lost 3 bases, and 2 bases had no gene match. The CDR3 runs 16 residues. For the CDR3, the DNA is TGCGCCAGCAGCTCCGGGACTAGCGGGAGCACAGATACGCAGTATTTT. The encoded protein is CASSSGTSGSTDTQYF. Complete variable domain (other parts from reference TRBV5-1 and TRBJ2-3): KAGVTQTPRYLIKTRGQQVTLSCSPISGHRSVSWYQQTPGQGLQFLFEYFSETQRNKGNFPGRFSGRQFSNSRSEMNVSTLELGDSALYLCASSSGTSGSTDTQYFGPGTRLTVL.

This chain connects TRBV29-1 to TRBJ2-7, with 13 bases identical to TRBD2. The CDR3 is made up of 14 amino acids. V shed 6 bases, J shed 7 bases, and the junction held 9 bases outside the gene matches. CDR1 SQVTM and CDR2 ANQGSEA come from the germline V gene. CDR3 bases: TGCAGCGTCGCTATAGGGACTAGCGGGAATGAGCAGTACTTC. It encodes CSVAIGTSGNEQYF.

V is TRBV7-9 and J is TRBJ2-5; 7 bases align to TRBD2. CDR1 is SEHNR, CDR2 FQNEAQ, per germline (reference sequence). The CDR3 is 14 amino acids. With V trimmed by 4 bases and J by 1 base, 3 bases remained unmatched. For the CDR3, the DNA is TGTGCCAGCAGCTCGGGGGGTCTCCAAGAGACCCAGTACTTC. It yields the protein CASSSGGLQETQYF.

The chain recombines TRBV13 with TRBJ2-2, with 10 bases aligning to TRBD2. The ends lost 2 bases at V and 3 bases at J; junction bases unmatched: 15. Germline V lookup: CDR1 PRHDT, CDR2 FYEKMQ (reference sequence). The CDR3 spans 20 residues. The chain's CDR3 is CASSLSTGTSEAPYTGELFF. The CDR3 nucleotides are TGTGCCAGCAGCTTATCAACCGGGACTAGCGAGGCCCCTTACACCGGGGAGCTGTTTTTT.

A few counts support this clone. The chain couples TRBV19 to TRBJ1-1, with no clear D. The V and J ends lost 5 bases and 1 base respectively, with 8 bases between them. The CDR3 covers 13 residues. Germline V gene sequence: CDR1 LNHDA, CDR2 SQIVND (reference sequence). The CDR3 reads CASSGGQNTEAFF. CDR3 coding DNA: TGTGCCAGTAGTGGTGGCCAGAACACTGAAGCTTTCTTT.